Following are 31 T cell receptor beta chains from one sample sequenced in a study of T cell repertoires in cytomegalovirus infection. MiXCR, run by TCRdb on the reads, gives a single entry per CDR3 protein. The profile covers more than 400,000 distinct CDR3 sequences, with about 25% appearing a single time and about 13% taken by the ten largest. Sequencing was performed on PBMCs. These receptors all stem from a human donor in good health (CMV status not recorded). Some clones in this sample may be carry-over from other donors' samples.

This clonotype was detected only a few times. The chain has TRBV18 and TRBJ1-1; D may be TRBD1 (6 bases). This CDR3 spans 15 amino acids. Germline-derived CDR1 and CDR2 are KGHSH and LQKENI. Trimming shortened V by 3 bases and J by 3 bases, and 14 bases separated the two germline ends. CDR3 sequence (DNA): TGTGCCAGCTCACCTTCCCGGGACATGTACACTGAAGCTTTCTTT. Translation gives CASSPSRDMYTEAFF.

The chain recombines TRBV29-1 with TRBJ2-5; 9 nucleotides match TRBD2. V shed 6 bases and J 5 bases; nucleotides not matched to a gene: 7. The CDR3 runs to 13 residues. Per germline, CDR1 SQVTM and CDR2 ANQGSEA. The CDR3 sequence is CSVAGLAYETQYF. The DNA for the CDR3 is TGCAGCGTCGCGGGACTAGCCTACGAGACCCAGTACTTC.

This chain's CDR3 is CSARFGVAEKADTQYF. The CDR3 DNA is TGCAGTGCTAGATTCGGAGTAGCGGAAAAGGCGGATACGCAGTATTTT. The chain combines TRBV20-1 with TRBJ2-3; D might be TRBD2 (6 bases). Germline V CDR1 and CDR2: DFQATT, SNEGSKA (reference sequence). The CDR3 contains 16 residues. The V and J ends lost 2 bases and 6 bases respectively, with 21 bases between them.

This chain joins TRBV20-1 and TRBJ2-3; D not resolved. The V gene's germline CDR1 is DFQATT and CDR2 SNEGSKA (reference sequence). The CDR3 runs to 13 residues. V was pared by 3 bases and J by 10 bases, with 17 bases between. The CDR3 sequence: CSAREGNWGPQYF. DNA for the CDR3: TGCAGTGCTAGGGAAGGGAATTGGGGTCCGCAGTATTTT.

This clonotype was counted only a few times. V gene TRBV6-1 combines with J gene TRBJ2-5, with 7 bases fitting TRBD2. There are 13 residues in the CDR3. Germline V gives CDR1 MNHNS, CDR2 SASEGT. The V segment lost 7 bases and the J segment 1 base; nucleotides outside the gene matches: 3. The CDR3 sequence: CASKRDLQETQYF. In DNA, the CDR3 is TGTGCCAGCAAGCGGGACCTCCAAGAGACCCAGTACTTC.

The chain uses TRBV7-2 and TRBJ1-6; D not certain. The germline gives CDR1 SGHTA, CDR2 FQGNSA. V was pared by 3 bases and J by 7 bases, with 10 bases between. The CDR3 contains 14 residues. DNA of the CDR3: TGTGCCAGCAGCTTGAGATTGGTAAATTCACCCCTCCACTTT. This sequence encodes CASSLRLVNSPLHF.

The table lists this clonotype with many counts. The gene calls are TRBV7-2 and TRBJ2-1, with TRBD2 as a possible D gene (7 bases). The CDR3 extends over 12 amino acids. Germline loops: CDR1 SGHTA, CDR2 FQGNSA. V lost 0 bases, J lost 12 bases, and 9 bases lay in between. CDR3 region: CASSLARGGQFF. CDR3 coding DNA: TGTGCCAGCAGCTTAGCGAGGGGGGGGCAGTTCTTC.

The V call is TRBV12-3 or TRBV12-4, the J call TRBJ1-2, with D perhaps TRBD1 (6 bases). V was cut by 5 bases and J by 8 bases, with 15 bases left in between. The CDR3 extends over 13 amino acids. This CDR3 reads CASSPRGAAGYTF. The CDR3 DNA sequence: TGTGCCAGCAGTCCCCGGGGGGCAGCCGGCTACACCTTC.

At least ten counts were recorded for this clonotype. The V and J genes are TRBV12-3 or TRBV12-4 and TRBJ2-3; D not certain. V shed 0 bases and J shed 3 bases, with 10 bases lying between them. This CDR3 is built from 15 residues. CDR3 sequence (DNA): TGTGCCAGCAGTTTAGCGGGGAAAGGTACAGATACGCAGTATTTT. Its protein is CASSLAGKGTDTQYF.

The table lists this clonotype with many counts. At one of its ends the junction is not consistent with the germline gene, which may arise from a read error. DNA for the CDR3: TGTGCTAGCAGCTCGGGACTAGCGGTCCAAGAGACCCAGTACTTC. Its translation: CASSSGLAVQETQYF. This sequence joins TRBV7-7 and TRBJ2-5; 11 bases align to TRBD2. CDR1 is SSHAT and CDR2 is FNYEAQ in the germline V gene (reference sequence). The CDR3 is 15 residues long.

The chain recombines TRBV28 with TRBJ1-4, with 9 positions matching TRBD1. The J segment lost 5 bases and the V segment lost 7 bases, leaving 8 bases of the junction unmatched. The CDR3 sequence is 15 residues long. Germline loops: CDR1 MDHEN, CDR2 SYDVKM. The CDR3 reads CASTKSGTGNEKLFF. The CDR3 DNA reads TGTGCCAGCACCAAATCCGGGACAGGGAATGAAAAACTGTTTTTT. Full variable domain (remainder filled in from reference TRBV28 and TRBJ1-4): DVKVTQSSRYLVKRTGEKVFLECVQDMDHENMFWYRQDPGLGLRLIYFSYDVKMKEKGDIPEGYSVSREKKERFSLILESASTNQTSMYLCASTKSGTGNEKLFFGSGTQLSVL.

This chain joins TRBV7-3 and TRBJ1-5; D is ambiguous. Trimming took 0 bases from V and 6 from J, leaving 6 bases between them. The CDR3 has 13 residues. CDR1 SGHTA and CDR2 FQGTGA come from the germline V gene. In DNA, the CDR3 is TGTGCCAGCAGCTTAACAGGCCCTCAGCCCCAGCATTTT. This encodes CASSLTGPQPQHF.

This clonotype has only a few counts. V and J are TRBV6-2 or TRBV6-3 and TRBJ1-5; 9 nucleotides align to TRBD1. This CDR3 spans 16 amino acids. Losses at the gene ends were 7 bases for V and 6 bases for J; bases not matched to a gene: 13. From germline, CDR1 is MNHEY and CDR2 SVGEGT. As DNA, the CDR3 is TGTGCCAGCAAGGACCGGGACAGGGCGATGGGTCAGCCCCAGCATTTT. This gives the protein CASKDRDRAMGQPQHF.

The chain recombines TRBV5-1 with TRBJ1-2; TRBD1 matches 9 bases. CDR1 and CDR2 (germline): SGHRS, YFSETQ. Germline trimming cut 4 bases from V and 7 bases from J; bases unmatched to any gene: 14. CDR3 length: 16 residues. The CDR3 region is CASSPGTGFNSRGYTF. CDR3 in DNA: TGCGCCAGCAGCCCAGGGACAGGGTTTAATTCGCGTGGCTACACCTTC.

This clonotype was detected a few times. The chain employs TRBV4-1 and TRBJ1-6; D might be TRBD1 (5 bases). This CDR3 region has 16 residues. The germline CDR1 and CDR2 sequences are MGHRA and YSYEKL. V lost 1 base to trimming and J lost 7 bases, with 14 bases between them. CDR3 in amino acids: CASSQVLGPPNSPLHF. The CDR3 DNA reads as TGCGCCAGCAGCCAAGTGCTGGGGCCACCCAATTCACCCCTCCACTTT.

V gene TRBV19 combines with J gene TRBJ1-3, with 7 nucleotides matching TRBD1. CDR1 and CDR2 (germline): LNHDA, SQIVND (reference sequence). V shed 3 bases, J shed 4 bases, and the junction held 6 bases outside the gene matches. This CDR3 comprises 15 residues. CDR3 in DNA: TGTGCCAGTAGTATTGACAGGGCGAAAGGAAACACCATATATTTT. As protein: CASSIDRAKGNTIYF.

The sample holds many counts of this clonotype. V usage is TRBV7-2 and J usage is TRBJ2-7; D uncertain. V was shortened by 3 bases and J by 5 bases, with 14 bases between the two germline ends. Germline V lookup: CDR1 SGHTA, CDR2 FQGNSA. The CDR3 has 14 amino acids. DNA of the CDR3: TGTGCCAGCAGCTTGAGTTACGGGTTCCACGAGCAGTACTTC. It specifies CASSLSYGFHEQYF.

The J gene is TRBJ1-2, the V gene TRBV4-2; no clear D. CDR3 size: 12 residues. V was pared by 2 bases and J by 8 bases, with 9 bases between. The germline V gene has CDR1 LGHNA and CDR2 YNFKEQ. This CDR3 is CASSQYTYGYTF. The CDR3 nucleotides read TGTGCCAGCAGCCAATACACCTACGGCTACACCTTC.

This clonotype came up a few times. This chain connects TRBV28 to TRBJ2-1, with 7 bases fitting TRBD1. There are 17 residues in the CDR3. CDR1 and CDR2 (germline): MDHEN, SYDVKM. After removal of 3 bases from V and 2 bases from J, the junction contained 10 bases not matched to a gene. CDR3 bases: TGTGCCAGCAGTTTTAATACCGGGACAGACGCCTACAATGAGCAGTTCTTC. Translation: CASSFNTGTDAYNEQFF. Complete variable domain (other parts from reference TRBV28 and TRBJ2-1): DVKVTQSSRYLVKRTGEKVFLECVQDMDHENMFWYRQDPGLGLRLIYFSYDVKMKEKGDIPEGYSVSREKKERFSLILESASTNQTSMYLCASSFNTGTDAYNEQFFGPGTRLTVL.

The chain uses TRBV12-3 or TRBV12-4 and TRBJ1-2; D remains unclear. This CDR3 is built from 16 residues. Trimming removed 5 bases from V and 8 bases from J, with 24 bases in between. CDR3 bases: TGTGCCAGCAGTCCCATAGGGCCGGAGTCGAGGGAGGGCTACACCTTC. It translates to CASSPIGPESREGYTF.

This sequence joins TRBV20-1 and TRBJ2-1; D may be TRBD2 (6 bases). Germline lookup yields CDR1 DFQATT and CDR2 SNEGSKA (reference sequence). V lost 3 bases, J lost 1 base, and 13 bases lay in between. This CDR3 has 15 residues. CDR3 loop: CSARVSGKSYNEQFF. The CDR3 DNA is TGCAGTGCTAGGGTTAGCGGAAAGTCCTACAATGAGCAGTTCTTC.

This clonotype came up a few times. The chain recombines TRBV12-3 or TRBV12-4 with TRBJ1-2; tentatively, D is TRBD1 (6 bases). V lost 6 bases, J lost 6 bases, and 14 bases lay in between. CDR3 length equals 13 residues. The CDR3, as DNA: TGTGCCAGCAGCCCCACCGGGACACATGGCTACACCTTC. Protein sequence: CASSPTGTHGYTF.

This CDR3 is CASSLGQGAYNSPLHF. DNA of the CDR3: TGTGCCAGCAGCCTCGGACAGGGAGCTTATAATTCACCCCTCCACTTT. The rearrangement links TRBV7-6 to TRBJ1-6, with TRBD1 matching 8 bases. J was trimmed by 4 bases and V by 5 bases; bases with no gene match: 7. Germline CDR1 SGHVS, CDR2 FNYEAQ. This CDR3 has 16 residues.

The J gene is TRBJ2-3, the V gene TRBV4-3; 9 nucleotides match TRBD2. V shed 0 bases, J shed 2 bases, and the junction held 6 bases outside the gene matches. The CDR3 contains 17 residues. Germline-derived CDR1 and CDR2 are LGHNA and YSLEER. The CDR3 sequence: CASSQEYSGSPTDTQYF. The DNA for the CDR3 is TGCGCCAGCAGCCAAGAGTATAGCGGGAGCCCCACAGATACGCAGTATTTT.

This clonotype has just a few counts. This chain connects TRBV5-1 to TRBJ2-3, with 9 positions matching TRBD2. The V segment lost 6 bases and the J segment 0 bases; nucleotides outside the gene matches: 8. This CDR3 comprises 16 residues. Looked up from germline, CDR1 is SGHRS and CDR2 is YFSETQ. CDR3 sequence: CASTTSGATSTDTQYF. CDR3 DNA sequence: TGCGCCAGCACGACTAGCGGAGCTACTAGCACAGATACGCAGTATTTT.

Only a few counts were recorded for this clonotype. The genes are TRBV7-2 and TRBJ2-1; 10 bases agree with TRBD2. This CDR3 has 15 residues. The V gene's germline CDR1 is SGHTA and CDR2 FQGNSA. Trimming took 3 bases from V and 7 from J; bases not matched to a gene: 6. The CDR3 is CASSFRAGGVNEQFF. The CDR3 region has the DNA TGTGCCAGCAGCTTTAGAGCGGGAGGGGTTAATGAGCAGTTCTTC.

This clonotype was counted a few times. Written as DNA, the CDR3 is TGTGCCAGCAGTCGAATAGCGGGAGGCACAGATACGCAGTATTTT. This sequence encodes CASSRIAGGTDTQYF. The chain combines TRBV27 with TRBJ2-3; 9 bases agree with TRBD2. The CDR3 sequence is 15 residues long. V shed 5 bases, J shed 1 base, and the junction held 4 bases outside the gene matches. Per germline, CDR1 MNHEY and CDR2 SMNVEV (reference sequence).

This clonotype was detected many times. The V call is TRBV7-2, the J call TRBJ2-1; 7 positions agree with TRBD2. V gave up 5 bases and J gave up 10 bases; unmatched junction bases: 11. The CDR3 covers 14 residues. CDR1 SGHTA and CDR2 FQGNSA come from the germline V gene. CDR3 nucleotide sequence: TGTGCCAGCAGCAACAATGGGGGGACTACCGAGCAGTTCTTC. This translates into CASSNNGGTTEQFF.

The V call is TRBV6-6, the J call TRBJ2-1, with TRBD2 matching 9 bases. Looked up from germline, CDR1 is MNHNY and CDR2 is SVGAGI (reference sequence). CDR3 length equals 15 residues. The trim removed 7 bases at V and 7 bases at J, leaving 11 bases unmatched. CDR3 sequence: CASMNSGRGRNEQFF. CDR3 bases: TGTGCCAGCATGAATAGCGGGAGAGGGAGGAATGAGCAGTTCTTC.

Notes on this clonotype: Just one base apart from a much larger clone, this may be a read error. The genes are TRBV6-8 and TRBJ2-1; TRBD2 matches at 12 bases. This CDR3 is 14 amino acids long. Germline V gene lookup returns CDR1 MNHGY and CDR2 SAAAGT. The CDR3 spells CASSLAGGRNAQFF. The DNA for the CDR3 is TGTGCCAGCAGTCTAGCGGGAGGGCGGAATGCGCAGTTCTTC.

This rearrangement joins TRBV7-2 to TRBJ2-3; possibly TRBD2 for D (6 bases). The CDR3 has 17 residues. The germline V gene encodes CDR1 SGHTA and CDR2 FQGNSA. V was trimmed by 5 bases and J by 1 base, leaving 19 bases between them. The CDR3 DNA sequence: TGTGCCAGCAGCCCAAAGCGGGCTATTTTTGGCACAGATACGCAGTATTTT. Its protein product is CASSPKRAIFGTDTQYF.